The clone carrying this TCR beta chain was counted only a few times. No antigen is known for it. The germline gene is not matched at one end of the junction; a read error may be the cause. The CDR3 length is 14 residues. Germline values: CDR1 SGHRS, CDR2 YFSETQ. Naive CD4+ cells had CD25+ Tregs removed. Regarding the study as a whole: Tumor Tregs overlapped most with tumor, then blood, naive CD4+ cells.

After constant-region reverse-primer amplification, full-length variable regions underwent semi-nested PCR with Nested Universal Primer A. TCRdb re-derived calls from the 5' RACE reads in MiXCR, one entry per CDR3 protein. The sample has roughly 50,000 distinct CDR3 sequences, roughly 18% seen once. This sequence originates from a female donor with breast cancer. J is TRBJ2-6 and V is TRBV5-1; D might be TRBD1 (5 bases). Sequencing was done on a sample of naive CD4+ T cells sorted from blood. Subset defined: naive CD4+ T cells, CD4+CD45RA+CD25-. In nucleotides, the CDR3 is TGCGCCAGCAGAGACAGCTCTGGGGCCGACGTCCTGACTTTC. This translates into CASRDSSGADVLTF.